This passage covers 24 T cell receptor beta chains from one sample sequenced in a study of blood T cell repertoires in COVID-19. Only in-frame clones appear in the TCRdb table, and some are missing; sequencing was by immunoSEQ multiplex PCR. The sample shows around 19,000 clones, more than 65% of them seen only once. Sequencing was performed on peripheral blood. The source is a man of 80 years or more with acute or convalescent COVID-19.

The chain couples TRBV19 to TRBJ2-7; TRBD2 aligns across 11 bases. V lost 5 bases to trimming and J lost 7 bases; unmatched junction nucleotides: 10. In germline, CDR1 is LNHDA, CDR2 SQIVND (reference sequence). This CDR3 region has 15 residues. The CDR3 DNA is TGTGCCAGTAGTTCGGTAGCGGGAGGGCCGAAAGAGCAGTACTTC. This translates into CASSSVAGGPKEQYF.

For the CDR3, the DNA is TGCGCCAGCAGCCAAGATTTGGCGGGAGGCACTATAACAGATACGCAGTATTTT. Residues: CASSQDLAGGTITDTQYF. The chain joins TRBV4-1 to TRBJ2-3, with 8 bases that match TRBD2. Germline CDR1 and CDR2: MGHRA and YSYEKL. The length of the CDR3 is 18 residues. The V segment lost 0 bases and the J segment 3 bases; nucleotides outside the gene matches: 11.

The gene calls are TRBV12-3 or TRBV12-4 and TRBJ1-2, with D perhaps matching TRBD1 (6 bases). The CDR3 is 13 residues long. V lost 4 bases and J lost 4, with 10 bases in between. In DNA, the CDR3 is TGTGCCAGCAGTTCCAACAGGGCCTATGGCTACACCTTC. Protein product: CASSSNRAYGYTF.

The chain carries TRBV11-2 and TRBJ2-7; 10 bases align to TRBD1. Germline CDR1 SGHAT, CDR2 FQNNGV. V lost 1 base to trimming and J lost 5 bases; unmatched junction nucleotides: 5. The CDR3 runs to 15 residues. For the CDR3, the DNA is TGTGCCAGCAGCTTAGGCGGGACAGGGGTTAACGAGCAGTACTTC. It is translated as CASSLGGTGVNEQYF. The full variable domain, completed using reference TRBV11-2 and TRBJ2-7, is EAGVAQSPRYKIIEKRQSVAFWCNPISGHATLYWYQQILGQGPKLLIQFQNNGVVDDSQLPKDRFSAERLKGVDSTLKIQPAKLEDSAVYLCASSLGGTGVNEQYFGPGTRLTVT.

The chain carries TRBV19 and TRBJ2-3; the match to TRBD2 covers 9 bases. V lost 4 bases and J lost 0; bases outside the gene matches: 2. Germline lookup yields CDR1 LNHDA and CDR2 SQIVND (reference sequence). The CDR3 length is 15 residues. CDR3 amino acids: CASSTSGMSTDTQYF. The CDR3 region has the DNA TGTGCCAGTAGTACTAGCGGGATGAGCACAGATACGCAGTATTTT.

The chain employs TRBV2 and TRBJ1-1; no firm D call. Deletions cut 4 bases from V and 1 base from J, with 10 bases between. Germline V lookup: CDR1 SNHLY, CDR2 FYNNEI. This CDR3 spans 14 amino acids. CDR3: CASSALSRNTEAFF. CDR3 DNA sequence: TGTGCCAGCAGTGCACTATCTCGGAACACTGAAGCTTTCTTT.

The chain employs TRBV3-1 (or the pseudogene TRBV3-2) and TRBJ2-1; 9 bases are shared with TRBD1. Unmatched junction bases numbered 8, after V lost 5 bases and J lost 0 bases. The CDR3 spans 17 residues. Germline V lookup: CDR1 LGHDT, CDR2 YNNKEL (reference sequence). The CDR3 DNA follows: TGTGCCAGCAGCTACAGGGACAGGGCCCGCTCCTACAATGAGCAGTTCTTC. Its protein product is CASSYRDRARSYNEQFF.

V gene TRBV29-1 combines with J gene TRBJ1-1, with D hard to call. V was clipped by 2 bases and J by 6 bases, with 16 bases between them. Per the germline V gene, CDR1 is SQVTM and CDR2 is ANQGSEA. CDR3 length: 14 amino acids. CDR3 nucleotides: TGCAGCGTTGAATTGGCGAGAATCGGGGCTGAAGCTTTCTTT. Translating it yields CSVELARIGAEAFF. Looking up the rest from reference TRBV29-1 and TRBJ1-1 gives the full variable domain: SAVISQKPSRDICQRGTSLTIQCQVDSQVTMMFWYRQQPGQSLTLIATANQGSEATYESGFVIDKFPISRPNLTFSTLTVSNMSPEDSSIYLCSVELARIGAEAFFGQGTRLTVV.

The chain links TRBV3-1 (or the pseudogene TRBV3-2) to TRBJ1-2; D gene ambiguous. V shed 1 base and J shed 2 bases, with 20 bases lying between them. The CDR3 totals 18 residues. CDR1 is LGHDT and CDR2 is YNNKEL in the germline V gene (reference sequence). CDR3 in amino acids: CASSQGVYRVRQNYGYTF. Written as DNA, the CDR3 is TGTGCCAGCAGCCAAGGTGTCTATCGCGTTAGACAAAACTATGGCTACACCTTC.

There are a few counts of this clone. The chain links TRBV19 to TRBJ2-1; D might be TRBD1 (5 bases). V was shortened by 3 bases and J by 0 bases, with 12 bases between the two germline ends. Germline values: CDR1 LNHDA, CDR2 SQIVND (reference sequence). This CDR3 comprises 16 residues. The CDR3 loop is CASSMGGASSYNEQFF. CDR3 coding DNA: TGTGCCAGTAGTATGGGTGGGGCCAGCTCCTACAATGAGCAGTTCTTC.

This chain joins TRBV19 and TRBJ1-2; 7 nucleotides match TRBD1. The V segment lost 5 bases and the J segment 3 bases; nucleotides outside the gene matches: 3. There are 13 residues in the CDR3. The germline V gene encodes CDR1 LNHDA and CDR2 SQIVND (reference sequence). The CDR3 nucleotides are TGTGCCAGTAGTGCAACAGGGGACTATGGCTACACCTTC. This codes for CASSATGDYGYTF.

The chain carries TRBV5-1 and TRBJ2-5; D might be TRBD2 (7 bases). Per the germline V gene, CDR1 is SGHRS and CDR2 is YFSETQ. CDR3 size: 14 residues. The ends were cut back, 2 bases at V and 5 bases at J, with 13 bases in the middle. The CDR3 sequence is CASSFGGPQETQYF. Written as DNA, the CDR3 is TGCGCCAGCAGCTTCGGGGGGCCGCAGGAGACCCAGTACTTC. The whole variable domain, filled in from reference TRBV5-1 and TRBJ2-5, reads KAGVTQTPRYLIKTRGQQVTLSCSPISGHRSVSWYQQTPGQGLQFLFEYFSETQRNKGNFPGRFSGRQFSNSRSEMNVSTLELGDSALYLCASSFGGPQETQYFGPGTRLLVL.

CDR3 amino acids: CASSYGSQETQYF. CDR3 DNA sequence: TGTGCCAGCAGTTACGGCTCCCAAGAGACCCAGTACTTC. V gene TRBV6-5 combines with J gene TRBJ2-5; D is unclear. V was cut by 2 bases and J by 1 base, with 5 bases left in between. Germline CDR1 and CDR2: MNHEY and SVGAGI. The CDR3 loop spans 13 amino acids.

The chain recombines TRBV28 with TRBJ1-6, with 10 bases fitting TRBD1. The V segment lost 7 bases and the J segment 0 bases; nucleotides outside the gene matches: 3. The V gene's germline CDR1 is MDHEN and CDR2 SYDVKM. This CDR3 has 16 residues. The CDR3 loop reads CASMDRGSSYNSPLHF. CDR3 nucleotides: TGTGCCAGCATGGACAGGGGGAGCTCCTATAATTCACCCCTCCACTTT.

The chain couples TRBV11-1 to TRBJ1-3, with 7 bases matching TRBD1. With 3 bases clipped from V and 3 bases from J, the junction kept 5 bases outside the gene matches. The length of the CDR3 is 15 residues. Germline values: CDR1 SGHAT, CDR2 FQDESV (reference sequence). CDR3: CASSFMRTGGNTIYF. CDR3 coding DNA: TGTGCCAGCAGCTTCATGAGGACAGGTGGAAACACCATATATTTT.

In DNA, the CDR3 is TGTGCTAGTGCCCCTGGGGGACTAGCGGGAACCGGGGAGCTGTTTTTT. Protein product: CASAPGGLAGTGELFF. The rearrangement joins TRBV12-5 to TRBJ2-2; 13 bases match TRBD2. The CDR3 length is 16 residues. The J segment lost 5 bases and the V segment lost 7 bases, leaving 7 bases of the junction unmatched. Germline V CDR1 and CDR2: LGHNT, FRNRAP.

The chain employs TRBV7-2 and TRBJ2-5; no definite D call. This CDR3 has 15 amino acids. Deletions cut 2 bases from V and 2 bases from J, with 12 bases between. Looked up from germline, CDR1 is SGHTA and CDR2 is FQGNSA. Written as DNA, the CDR3 is TGTGCCAGCAGCTTAATAGCTTCCGGACAAGAGACCCAGTACTTC. This encodes CASSLIASGQETQYF. Complete variable domain (other parts from reference TRBV7-2 and TRBJ2-5): GAGVSQSPSNKVTEKGKDVELRCDPISGHTALYWYRQSLGQGLEFLIYFQGNSAPDKSGLPSDRFSAERTGGSVSTLTIQRTQQEDSAVYLCASSLIASGQETQYFGPGTRLLVL.

This clone was seen only a few times. The chain combines TRBV25-1 with TRBJ2-1, with 11 nucleotides matching TRBD1. The V gene's germline CDR1 is MGHDK and CDR2 SYGVNS. Losses at the gene ends were 4 bases for V and 9 bases for J; bases not matched to a gene: 11. CDR3 size: 16 residues. The CDR3 is CASSVHRTGGGGEQFF. The CDR3 DNA reads as TGTGCCAGCAGTGTACACCGGACAGGGGGCGGGGGTGAGCAGTTCTTC.

This clone appeared once. The chain is built from TRBV7-9 and TRBJ1-1; D is ambiguous. This CDR3 spans 15 amino acids. Deletions cut 5 bases from V and 0 bases from J, with 13 bases between. CDR1 and CDR2 (germline): SEHNR, FQNEAQ (reference sequence). CDR3: CASSDNRGLNTEAFF. CDR3 bases: TGTGCCAGCAGCGATAACCGAGGTTTGAACACTGAAGCTTTCTTT. The variable domain in full, with the rest retrieved from reference TRBV7-9 and TRBJ1-1, is DTGVSQNPRHKITKRGQNVTFRCDPISEHNRLYWYRQTLGQGPEFLTYFQNEAQLEKSRLLSDRFSAERPKGSFSTLEIQRTEQGDSAMYLCASSDNRGLNTEAFFGQGTRLTVV.

The gene calls are TRBV29-1 and TRBJ2-4; TRBD1 matches 10 bases. The junction had 4 bases not matched to a gene; V was cut back by 4 bases and J by 4 bases. The germline V gene has CDR1 SQVTM and CDR2 ANQGSEA. This CDR3 has 14 amino acids. CDR3 in amino acids: CSVVGDRGKNIQYF. The CDR3 coding sequence is TGCAGCGTTGTAGGGGACAGGGGAAAAAACATTCAGTACTTC.

This clone was counted once. This chain joins TRBV5-8 and TRBJ1-2, with TRBD1 matching 9 bases. This CDR3 is 15 amino acids long. The V gene end was trimmed by 1 base and the J gene end by 2 bases; junction bases not matched to a gene: 3. CDR1 is SGHTS, CDR2 YDEGEE, per germline. CDR3 in amino acids: CASSLTGQGNYGYTF. Here the CDR3 DNA reads TGTGCCAGCAGCTTGACGGGACAGGGCAACTATGGCTACACCTTC. Combining the CDR3 with reference TRBV5-8 and TRBJ1-2 gives the whole variable domain EAGVTQSPTHLIKTRGQQATLRCSPISGHTSVYWYQQALGLGLQFLLWYDEGEERNRGNFPPRFSGRQFPNYSSELNVNALELEDSALYLCASSLTGQGNYGYTFGSGTRLTVV.

This clone showed up just once. V gene TRBV29-1 combines with J gene TRBJ1-5; no firm D call. Germline-derived CDR1 and CDR2 are SQVTM and ANQGSEA. The germline V and J ends were trimmed by 2 bases and 4 bases, with 12 bases remaining between them. The CDR3 is 14 amino acids. CDR3 in DNA: TGCAGCGTTGAATCCGGGGTTGGTAATCAGCCCCAGCATTTT. Amino acids: CSVESGVGNQPQHF.

The chain uses TRBV23-1 and TRBJ2-3, with TRBD2 identical over 9 bases. TRBV23-1 carries the ORF label, with uncertain function. The CDR3 sequence is 17 residues long. With V trimmed by 1 base and J by 3 bases, 8 bases remained unmatched. The CDR3 bases are TGCGCCAGCAGTCAATGGGGGAGACTAGCGGTTACAGATACGCAGTATTTT. Amino acid sequence: CASSQWGRLAVTDTQYF.

The rearrangement joins TRBV6-5 to TRBJ2-2; 7 bases align to TRBD2. V trimming: 0 bases; J trimming: 6 bases; junction bases outside the gene matches: 1. The CDR3 consists of 14 residues. Germline V gene sequence: CDR1 MNHEY, CDR2 SVGAGI. This chain's CDR3 is CASSYSGGSGELFF. DNA of the CDR3: TGTGCCAGCAGTTACTCGGGGGGGTCCGGGGAGCTGTTTTTT.